Below, 13 T cell receptor beta chains from the same sample are listed, as sequenced in a study of high-grade serous ovarian cancer treatment subgroups. Sequencing used immunoSEQ multiplex PCR; TCRdb keeps in-frame clones, though not all of them. The table records some 7,000 clones, 60% to 80% of them present only once. Tumor samples were taken before definitive surgery or chemotherapy. The sample was tumor tissue. These TCRs come from a human donor with high-grade serous ovarian cancer.

The V call is TRBV6-5, the J call TRBJ1-4; D unclear. V lost 2 bases and J 1 base, leaving 5 bases between the germline ends. CDR3 length: 14 residues. Germline V lookup: CDR1 MNHEY, CDR2 SVGAGI. CDR3 coding DNA: TGTGCCAGCAGTTACAAGGGAACTAATGAAAAACTGTTTTTT. Encoded protein: CASSYKGTNEKLFF.

This clone was picked up a small number of times. The rearrangement uses TRBV6-5 and TRBJ1-2, with 7 nucleotides matching TRBD1. Unmatched junction bases numbered 7, after V lost 6 bases and J lost 6 bases. The CDR3 spans 13 residues. Germline V CDR1 and CDR2: MNHEY, SVGAGI. The CDR3 loop reads CASRERQGDGYTF. The CDR3 DNA reads TGTGCCAGCAGAGAACGACAGGGTGATGGCTACACCTTC.

This clone was detected a few times. In DNA, the CDR3 is TGTGCCAGCAGCGTGTCAGGGACAGCAAATCAGCCCCAGCATTTT. This encodes CASSVSGTANQPQHF. The chain links TRBV9 to TRBJ1-5; 7 bases are a match to TRBD1. Unmatched junction bases numbered 6, after V lost 2 bases and J lost 4 bases. This CDR3 region has 15 residues. Germline CDR1 reads SGDLS; CDR2 reads YYNGEE.

V usage is TRBV4-1 and J usage is TRBJ2-2; 8 bases agree with TRBD2. The germline gives CDR1 MGHRA, CDR2 YSYEKL. V was clipped by 1 base and J by 6 bases; unmatched bases: 10. This CDR3 is built from 17 residues. The CDR3 spells CASSQGRGGILAGELFF. In nucleotides, the CDR3 is TGCGCCAGCAGCCAAGGTCGGGGGGGGATTTTGGCCGGGGAGCTGTTTTTT.

In DNA form, the CDR3 reads TGCGCCAGCAGTGAGGGAAGGGCAGGGGGCACCGGGGAGCTGTTTTTT. Encoded protein: CASSEGRAGGTGELFF. V and J are TRBV10-1 and TRBJ2-2; TRBD1 aligns across 7 bases. From germline, CDR1 is WNHNN and CDR2 SYGVQD (reference sequence). CDR3 length: 16 residues. The trim removed 2 bases at V and 4 bases at J, leaving 7 bases unmatched.

V usage is TRBV29-1 and J usage is TRBJ2-7; 8 bases agree with TRBD2. With V trimmed by 2 bases and J by 0 bases, 3 bases remained unmatched. Germline values: CDR1 SQVTM, CDR2 ANQGSEA. This CDR3 spans 14 amino acids. CDR3 in DNA: TGCAGCGTTGAATTGGGGACTAGCTCCTACGAGCAGTACTTC. Translation: CSVELGTSSYEQYF.

This chain connects TRBV5-4 to TRBJ2-3; D is perhaps TRBD2 (5 bases). Germline CDR1 SGHNT, CDR2 YYREEE (reference sequence). The CDR3 is 15 residues long. V lost 2 bases to trimming and J lost 2 bases, with 12 bases between them. The CDR3 loop reads CASSLPAGVTDTQYF. The CDR3 region has the DNA TGTGCCAGCAGCTTACCCGCGGGCGTCACAGATACGCAGTATTTT.

Only one count was recorded for this clone. This chain uses TRBV6-9 with TRBJ1-5, with D perhaps TRBD1 (5 bases). There are 15 residues in the CDR3. V was pared by 7 bases and J by 4 bases, with 17 bases between. Looked up from germline, CDR1 is MNHGY and CDR2 is SVAAGI. The DNA of the CDR3 is TGTGCCAGCAAATCCCGACAGCTTGAGAATCAGCCCCAGCATTTT. Translating it yields CASKSRQLENQPQHF.

The chain has TRBV7-2 and TRBJ2-3; 13 nucleotides line up with TRBD2. Germline values: CDR1 SGHTA, CDR2 FQGNSA. The CDR3 is 16 amino acids. After removal of 5 bases from V and 4 bases from J, the junction contained 6 bases not matched to a gene. The CDR3: CASSLGTSGDADTQYF. DNA of the CDR3: TGTGCCAGCAGCCTCGGGACTAGCGGGGATGCAGATACGCAGTATTTT. Using reference TRBV7-2 and TRBJ2-3 for the parts outside the CDR3, the full variable domain is GAGVSQSPSNKVTEKGKDVELRCDPISGHTALYWYRQSLGQGLEFLIYFQGNSAPDKSGLPSDRFSAERTGGSVSTLTIQRTQQEDSAVYLCASSLGTSGDADTQYFGPGTRLTVL.

The rearrangement joins TRBV7-2 to TRBJ2-5, with 11 bases lining up with TRBD1. The J call could be wrong; TRBJ2-7 is a better fit for the DNA end. CDR1 SGHTA and CDR2 FQGNSA come from the germline V gene. This CDR3 has 15 amino acids. This CDR3 reads CASSRTGGFSYEQYF. CDR3 DNA sequence: TGTGCCAGCAGTCGGACAGGGGGCTTCTCCTACGAGCAGTACTTC.

This rearrangement joins TRBV7-3 to TRBJ2-1, with D tentatively TRBD1 or TRBD2 (5 bases each). CDR3 length equals 14 residues. Germline V gene data show CDR1 as SGHTA and CDR2 as FQGTGA. V dropped 4 bases and J dropped 6 bases, with 13 bases sitting between them. CDR3 DNA: TGTGCCAGCAGCTACCCTGGGGCGGGCAATGAGCAGTTCTTC. Its protein is CASSYPGAGNEQFF.

The J gene is TRBJ1-2, the V gene TRBV7-9; the D gene is possibly TRBD1 (5 bases). CDR1 and CDR2 from the germline V gene are SEHNR and FQNEAQ (reference sequence). CDR3 length: 14 residues. The ends were cut back, 0 bases at V and 8 bases at J, with 13 bases in the middle. The CDR3 region is CASSLAARAVGYTF. The CDR3 nucleotides read TGTGCCAGCAGCTTAGCCGCCAGGGCAGTAGGCTACACCTTC.

The V and J genes are TRBV19 and TRBJ1-1; the D gene is possibly TRBD1 (6 bases). The length of the CDR3 is 15 residues. V was trimmed by 5 bases and J by 3 bases, leaving 16 bases between them. Germline V gene data show CDR1 as LNHDA and CDR2 as SQIVND (reference sequence). CDR3 coding DNA: TGTGCCAGTAGTCCTCTCCGGTCAGGGGACACTGAAGCTTTCTTT. Translated, it gives CASSPLRSGDTEAFF.